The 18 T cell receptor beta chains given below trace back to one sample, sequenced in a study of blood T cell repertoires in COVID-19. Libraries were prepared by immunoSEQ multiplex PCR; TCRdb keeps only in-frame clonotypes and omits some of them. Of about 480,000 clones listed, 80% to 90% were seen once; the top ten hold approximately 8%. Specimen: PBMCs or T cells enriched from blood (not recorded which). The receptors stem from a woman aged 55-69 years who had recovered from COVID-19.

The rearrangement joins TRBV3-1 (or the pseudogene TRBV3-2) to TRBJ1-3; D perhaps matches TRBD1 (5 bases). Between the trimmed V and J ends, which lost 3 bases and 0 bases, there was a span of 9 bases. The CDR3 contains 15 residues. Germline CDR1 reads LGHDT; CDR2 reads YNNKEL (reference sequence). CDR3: CASSHGHNSGNTIYF. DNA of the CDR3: TGTGCCAGCAGCCACGGACATAACTCTGGAAACACCATATATTTT.

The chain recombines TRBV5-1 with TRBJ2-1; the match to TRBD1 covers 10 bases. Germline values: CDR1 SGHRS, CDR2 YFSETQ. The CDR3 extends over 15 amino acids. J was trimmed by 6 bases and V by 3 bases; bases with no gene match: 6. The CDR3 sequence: CASSYPGQGINEQFF. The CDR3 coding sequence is TGCGCCAGCAGCTATCCGGGACAGGGGATCAATGAGCAGTTCTTC.

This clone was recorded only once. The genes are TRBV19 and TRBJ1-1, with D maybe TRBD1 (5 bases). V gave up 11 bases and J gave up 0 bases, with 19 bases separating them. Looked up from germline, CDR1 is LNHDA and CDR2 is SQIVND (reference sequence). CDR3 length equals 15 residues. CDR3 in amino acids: CACMIGGIMNTEAFF. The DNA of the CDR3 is TGTGCCTGCATGATCGGGGGGATCATGAACACTGAAGCTTTCTTT.

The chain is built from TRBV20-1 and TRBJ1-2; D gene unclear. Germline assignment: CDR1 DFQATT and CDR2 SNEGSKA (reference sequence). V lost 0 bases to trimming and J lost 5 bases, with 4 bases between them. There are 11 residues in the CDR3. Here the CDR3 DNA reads TGCAGTGCTAGAGATCTTTATGGCTACACCTTC. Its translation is CSARDLYGYTF.

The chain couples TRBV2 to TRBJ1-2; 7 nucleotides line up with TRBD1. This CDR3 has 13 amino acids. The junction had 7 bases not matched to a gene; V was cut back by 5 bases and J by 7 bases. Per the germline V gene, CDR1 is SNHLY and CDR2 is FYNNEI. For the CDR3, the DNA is TGTGCCAGCAGTAGGGGGCTCGCTGGTGGCTACACCTTC. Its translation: CASSRGLAGGYTF.

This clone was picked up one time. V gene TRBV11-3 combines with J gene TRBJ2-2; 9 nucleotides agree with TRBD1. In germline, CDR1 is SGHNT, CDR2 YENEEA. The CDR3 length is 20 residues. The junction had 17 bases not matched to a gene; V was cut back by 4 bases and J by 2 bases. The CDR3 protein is CASSSNYEKPGQGNTGELFF. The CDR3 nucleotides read TGTGCCAGCAGCTCAAACTACGAAAAGCCGGGACAGGGAAACACCGGGGAGCTGTTTTTT.

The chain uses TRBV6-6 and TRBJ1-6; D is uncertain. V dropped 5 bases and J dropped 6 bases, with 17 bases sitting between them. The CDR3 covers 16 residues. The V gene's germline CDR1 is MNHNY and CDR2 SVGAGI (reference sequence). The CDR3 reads CASSLRGADLNSPLHF. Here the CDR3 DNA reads TGTGCCAGCAGTCTCCGGGGTGCGGACCTTAATTCACCCCTCCACTTT.

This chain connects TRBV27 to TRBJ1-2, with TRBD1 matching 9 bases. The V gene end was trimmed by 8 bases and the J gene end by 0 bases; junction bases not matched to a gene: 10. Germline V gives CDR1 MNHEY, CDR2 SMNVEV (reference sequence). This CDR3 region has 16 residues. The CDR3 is CASRWGQGWTNYGYTF. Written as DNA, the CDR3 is TGTGCCAGCCGTTGGGGACAGGGATGGACTAACTATGGCTACACCTTC.

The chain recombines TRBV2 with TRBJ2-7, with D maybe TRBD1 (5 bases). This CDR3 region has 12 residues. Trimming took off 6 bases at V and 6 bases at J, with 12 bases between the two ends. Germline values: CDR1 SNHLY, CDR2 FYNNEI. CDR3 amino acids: CASSDDRSEQYV. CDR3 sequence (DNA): TGTGCCAGCAGCGACGACAGATCCGAGCAGTACGTC.

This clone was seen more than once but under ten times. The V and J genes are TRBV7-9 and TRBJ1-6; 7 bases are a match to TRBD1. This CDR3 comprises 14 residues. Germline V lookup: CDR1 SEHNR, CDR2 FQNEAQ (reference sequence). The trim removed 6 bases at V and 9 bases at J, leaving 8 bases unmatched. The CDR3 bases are TGTGCCAGCAGGTCAACAGGGGAATCTTCACCCCTCCACTTT. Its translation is CASRSTGESSPLHF.

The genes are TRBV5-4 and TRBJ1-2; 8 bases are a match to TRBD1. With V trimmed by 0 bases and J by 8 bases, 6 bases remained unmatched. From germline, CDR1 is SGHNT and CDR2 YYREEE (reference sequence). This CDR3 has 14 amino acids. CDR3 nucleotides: TGTGCCAGCAGCTTGGAGACAGGGGTCGGAGGCTACACCTTC. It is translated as CASSLETGVGGYTF.

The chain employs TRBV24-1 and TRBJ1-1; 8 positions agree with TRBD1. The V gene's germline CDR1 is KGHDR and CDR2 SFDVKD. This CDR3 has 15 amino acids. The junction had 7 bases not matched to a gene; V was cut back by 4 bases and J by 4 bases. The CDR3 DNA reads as TGTGCCACCAGTGACCCCAGGACAGGGTCCACTGAAGCTTTCTTT. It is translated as CATSDPRTGSTEAFF.

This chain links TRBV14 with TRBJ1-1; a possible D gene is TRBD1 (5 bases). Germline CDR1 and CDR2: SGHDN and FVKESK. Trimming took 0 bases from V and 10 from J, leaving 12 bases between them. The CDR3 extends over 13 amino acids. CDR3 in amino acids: CASSQDFRQPAFF. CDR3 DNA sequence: TGTGCCAGCAGCCAAGATTTCCGACAGCCAGCTTTCTTT.

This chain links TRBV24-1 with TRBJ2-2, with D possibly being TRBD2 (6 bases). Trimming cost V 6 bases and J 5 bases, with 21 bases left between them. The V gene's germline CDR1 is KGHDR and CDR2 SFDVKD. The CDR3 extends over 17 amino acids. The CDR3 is CATSRPLAGSGTGELFF. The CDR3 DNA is TGTGCCACCAGTCGCCCCCTGGCGGGGTCAGGTACCGGGGAGCTGTTTTTT.

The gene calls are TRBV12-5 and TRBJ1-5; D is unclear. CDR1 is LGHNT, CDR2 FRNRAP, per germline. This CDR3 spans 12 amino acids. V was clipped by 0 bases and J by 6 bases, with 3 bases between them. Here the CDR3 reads CASGLVSQPQHF. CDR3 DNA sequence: TGTGCTAGTGGTTTGGTTAGTCAGCCCCAGCATTTT.

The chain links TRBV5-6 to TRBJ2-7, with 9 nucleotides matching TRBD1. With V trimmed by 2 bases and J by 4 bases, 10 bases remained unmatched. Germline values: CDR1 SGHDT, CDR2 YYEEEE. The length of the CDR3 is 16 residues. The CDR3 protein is CASSFLSGTGRYEQYF. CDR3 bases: TGTGCCAGCAGCTTTCTCTCCGGGACAGGGAGATACGAGCAGTACTTC.

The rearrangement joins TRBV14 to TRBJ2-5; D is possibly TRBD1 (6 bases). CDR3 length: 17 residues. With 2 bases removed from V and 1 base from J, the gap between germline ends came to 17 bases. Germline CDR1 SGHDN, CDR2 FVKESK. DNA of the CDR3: TGTGCCAGCAGCCAAATAACGGGGCACAGGGCCCAAGAGACCCAGTACTTC. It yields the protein CASSQITGHRAQETQYF. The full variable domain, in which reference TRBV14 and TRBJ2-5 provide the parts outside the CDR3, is EAGVTQFPSHSVIEKGQTVTLRCDPISGHDNLYWYRRVMGKEIKFLLHFVKESKQDESGMPNNRFLAERTGGTYSTLKVQPAELEDSGVYFCASSQITGHRAQETQYFGPGTRLLVL.

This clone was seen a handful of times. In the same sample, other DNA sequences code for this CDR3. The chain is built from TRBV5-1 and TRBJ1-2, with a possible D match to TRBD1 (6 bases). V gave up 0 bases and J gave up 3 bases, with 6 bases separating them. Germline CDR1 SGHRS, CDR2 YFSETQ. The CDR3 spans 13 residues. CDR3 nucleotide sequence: TGCGCCAGCAGCTTGGGACAGGACTATGGCTACACCTTC. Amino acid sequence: CASSLGQDYGYTF.